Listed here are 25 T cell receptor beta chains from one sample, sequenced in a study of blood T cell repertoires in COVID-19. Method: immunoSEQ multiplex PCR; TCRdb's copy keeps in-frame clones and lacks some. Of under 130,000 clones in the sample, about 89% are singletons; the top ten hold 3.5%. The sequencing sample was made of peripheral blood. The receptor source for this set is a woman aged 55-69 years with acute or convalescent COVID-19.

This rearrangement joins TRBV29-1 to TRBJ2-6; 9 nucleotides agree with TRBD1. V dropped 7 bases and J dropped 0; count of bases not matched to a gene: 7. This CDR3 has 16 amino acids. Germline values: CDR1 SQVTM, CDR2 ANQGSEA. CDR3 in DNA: TGCAGCGCATGGGGACAGGGCAGCTCTGGGGCCAACGTCCTGACTTTC. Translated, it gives CSAWGQGSSGANVLTF.

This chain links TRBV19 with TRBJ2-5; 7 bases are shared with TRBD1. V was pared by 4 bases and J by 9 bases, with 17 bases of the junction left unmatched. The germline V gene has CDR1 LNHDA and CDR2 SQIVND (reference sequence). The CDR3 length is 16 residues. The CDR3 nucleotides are TGTGCCAGTAGTACTCAAAACCTGGACAGGCCCGAGGCCCAGTACTTC. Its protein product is CASSTQNLDRPEAQYF.

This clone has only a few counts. CDR3 sequence (DNA): TGTGCCAGTAGTATCCGCCGGGATGACAATGAGCAGTTCTTC. Translation gives CASSIRRDDNEQFF. The chain is built from TRBV19 and TRBJ2-1; D is possibly TRBD2 (5 bases). CDR3 length: 14 residues. Trimming left V 3 bases short and J 5 bases short, with 11 bases between. The germline V gene has CDR1 LNHDA and CDR2 SQIVND (reference sequence).

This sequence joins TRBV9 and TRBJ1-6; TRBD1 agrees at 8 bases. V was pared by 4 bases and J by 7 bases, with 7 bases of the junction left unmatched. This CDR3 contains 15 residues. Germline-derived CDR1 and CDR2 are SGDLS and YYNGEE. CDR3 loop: CASSPGQGLNSPLHF. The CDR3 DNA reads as TGTGCCAGCAGCCCCGGACAGGGACTCAATTCACCCCTCCACTTT.

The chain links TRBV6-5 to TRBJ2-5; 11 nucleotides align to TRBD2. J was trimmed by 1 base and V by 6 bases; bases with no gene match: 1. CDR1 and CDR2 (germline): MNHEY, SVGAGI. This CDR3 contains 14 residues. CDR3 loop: CASRGLAAQETQYF. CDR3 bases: TGTGCCAGCAGGGGACTAGCGGCCCAAGAGACCCAGTACTTC.

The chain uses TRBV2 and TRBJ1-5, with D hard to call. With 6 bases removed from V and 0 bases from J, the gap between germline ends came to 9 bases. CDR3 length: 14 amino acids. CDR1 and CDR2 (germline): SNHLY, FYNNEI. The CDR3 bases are TGTGCCAGCAGCGGGATTAATAGCAATCAGCCCCAGCATTTT. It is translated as CASSGINSNQPQHF.

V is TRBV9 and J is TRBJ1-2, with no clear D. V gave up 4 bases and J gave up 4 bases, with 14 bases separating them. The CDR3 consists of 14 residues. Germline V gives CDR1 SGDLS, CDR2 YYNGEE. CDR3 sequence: CASSSGLNTYGYTF. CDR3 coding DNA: TGTGCCAGCAGCTCAGGATTAAATACCTATGGCTACACCTTC.

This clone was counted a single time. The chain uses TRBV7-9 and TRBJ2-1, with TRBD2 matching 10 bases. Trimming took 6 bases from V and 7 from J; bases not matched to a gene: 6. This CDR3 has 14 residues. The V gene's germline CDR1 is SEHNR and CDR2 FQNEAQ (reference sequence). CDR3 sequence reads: CASSKREGPNEQFF. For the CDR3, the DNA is TGTGCCAGCAGTAAGCGGGAGGGCCCTAATGAGCAGTTCTTC.

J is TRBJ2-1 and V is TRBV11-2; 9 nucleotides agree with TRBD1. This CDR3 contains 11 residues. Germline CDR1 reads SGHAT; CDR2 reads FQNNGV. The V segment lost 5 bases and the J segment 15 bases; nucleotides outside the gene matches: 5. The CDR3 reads CASSPGQGWFF. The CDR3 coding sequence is TGTGCCAGCAGCCCCGGACAGGGGTGGTTCTTC.

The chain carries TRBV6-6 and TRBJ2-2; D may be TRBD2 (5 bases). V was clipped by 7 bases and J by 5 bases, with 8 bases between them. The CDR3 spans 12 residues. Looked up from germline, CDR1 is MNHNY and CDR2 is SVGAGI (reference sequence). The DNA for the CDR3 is TGTGCCAGCAAAAGGGAGACCGGGGAGCTGTTTTTT. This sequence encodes CASKRETGELFF.

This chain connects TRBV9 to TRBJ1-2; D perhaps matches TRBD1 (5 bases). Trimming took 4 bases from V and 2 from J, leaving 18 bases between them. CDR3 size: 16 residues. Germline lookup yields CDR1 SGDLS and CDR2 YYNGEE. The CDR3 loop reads CASSSPRVGENYGYTF. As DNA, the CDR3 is TGTGCCAGCAGCTCCCCCAGGGTAGGAGAAAACTATGGCTACACCTTC.

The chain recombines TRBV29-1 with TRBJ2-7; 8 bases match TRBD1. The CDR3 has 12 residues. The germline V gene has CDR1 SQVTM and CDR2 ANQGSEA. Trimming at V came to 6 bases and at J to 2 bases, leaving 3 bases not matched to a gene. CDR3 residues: CSVAQGAYEQYF. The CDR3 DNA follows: TGCAGCGTGGCACAGGGGGCCTACGAGCAGTACTTC.

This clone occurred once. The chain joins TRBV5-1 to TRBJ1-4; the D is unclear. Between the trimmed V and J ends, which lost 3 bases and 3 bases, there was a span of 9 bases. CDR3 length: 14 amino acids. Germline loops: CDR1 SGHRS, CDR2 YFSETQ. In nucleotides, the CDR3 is TGCGCCAGCAGCTACGGGGTATCTAATGAAAAACTGTTTTTT. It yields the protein CASSYGVSNEKLFF. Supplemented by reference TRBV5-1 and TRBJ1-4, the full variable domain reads KAGVTQTPRYLIKTRGQQVTLSCSPISGHRSVSWYQQTPGQGLQFLFEYFSETQRNKGNFPGRFSGRQFSNSRSEMNVSTLELGDSALYLCASSYGVSNEKLFFGSGTQLSVL.

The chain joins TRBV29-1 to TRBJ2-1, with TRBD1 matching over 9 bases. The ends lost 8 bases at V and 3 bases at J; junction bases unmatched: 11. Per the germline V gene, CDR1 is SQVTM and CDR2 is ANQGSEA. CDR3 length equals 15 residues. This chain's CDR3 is CSLRGDRVGYNEQFF. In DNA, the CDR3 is TGCAGCCTCCGGGGGGACAGGGTGGGCTACAATGAGCAGTTCTTC.

CDR3 coding DNA: TGTGCCAGCAGCTTAGGGACAGGGGGGACCCAGCATTTT. Protein sequence: CASSLGTGGTQHF. V and J are TRBV7-9 and TRBJ1-5, with 10 nucleotides matching TRBD1. There are 13 residues in the CDR3. V was clipped by 1 base and J by 11 bases; unmatched bases: 2. The V gene's germline CDR1 is SEHNR and CDR2 FQNEAQ (reference sequence).

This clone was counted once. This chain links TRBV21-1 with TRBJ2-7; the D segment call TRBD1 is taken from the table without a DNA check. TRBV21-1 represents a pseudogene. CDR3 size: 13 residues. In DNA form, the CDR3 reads TGTGCCAGCAGCAGGACAGGGGGCTACGAGCAGTACGTC. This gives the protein CASSRTGGYEQYV.

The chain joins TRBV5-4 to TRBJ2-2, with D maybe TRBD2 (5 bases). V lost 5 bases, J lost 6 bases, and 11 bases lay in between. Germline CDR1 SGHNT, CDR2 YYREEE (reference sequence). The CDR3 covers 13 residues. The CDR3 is CASRTDGAGELFF. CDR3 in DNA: TGTGCCAGCAGAACCGACGGGGCCGGGGAGCTGTTTTTT.

This CDR3 reads CASSRGQGDGYTF. The CDR3 DNA follows: TGTGCCAGCTCCCGCGGACAGGGAGATGGCTACACCTTC. The chain joins TRBV18 to TRBJ1-2, with 8 bases lining up with TRBD1. CDR3 length equals 13 residues. Germline assignment: CDR1 KGHSH and CDR2 LQKENI. Germline trimming cut 6 bases from V and 6 bases from J; bases unmatched to any gene: 6. Supplemented by reference TRBV18 and TRBJ1-2, the full variable domain reads NAGVMQNPRHLVRRRGQEARLRCSPMKGHSHVYWYRQLPEEGLKFMVYLQKENIIDESGMPKERFSAEFPKEGPSILRIQQVVRGDSAAYFCASSRGQGDGYTFGSGTRLTVV.

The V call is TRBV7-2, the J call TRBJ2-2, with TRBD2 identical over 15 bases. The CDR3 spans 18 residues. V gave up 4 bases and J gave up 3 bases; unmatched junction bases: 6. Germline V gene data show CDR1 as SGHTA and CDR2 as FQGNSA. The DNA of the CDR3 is TGTGCCAGCAGCTGGACTAGCGGGAGGGCCGACGACACCGGGGAGCTGTTTTTT. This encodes CASSWTSGRADDTGELFF.

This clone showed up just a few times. The CDR3 sequence: CASSGLAGTGELFF. The CDR3 region has the DNA TGTGCCAGCAGTGGACTAGCGGGCACCGGGGAGCTGTTTTTT. The chain recombines TRBV2 with TRBJ2-2; TRBD2 agrees at 10 bases. V lost 4 bases to trimming and J lost 4 bases; unmatched junction nucleotides: 0. The CDR3 runs 14 residues. CDR1 is SNHLY and CDR2 is FYNNEI in the germline V gene.

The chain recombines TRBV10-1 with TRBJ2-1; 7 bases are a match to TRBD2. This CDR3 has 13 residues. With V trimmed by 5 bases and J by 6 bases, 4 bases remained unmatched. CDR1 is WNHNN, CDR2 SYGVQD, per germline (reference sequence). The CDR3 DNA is TGCGCCAGCAGTACCGGGACTACCAATGAGCAGTTCTTC. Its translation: CASSTGTTNEQFF.

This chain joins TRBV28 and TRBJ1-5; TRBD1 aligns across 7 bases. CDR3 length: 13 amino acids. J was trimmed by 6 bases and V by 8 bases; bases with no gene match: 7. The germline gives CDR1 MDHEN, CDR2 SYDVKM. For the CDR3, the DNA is TGTGCCAGCGGGGACAGTAGGAGTCAGCCCCAGCATTTT. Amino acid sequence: CASGDSRSQPQHF. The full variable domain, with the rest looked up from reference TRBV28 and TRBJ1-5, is DVKVTQSSRYLVKRTGEKVFLECVQDMDHENMFWYRQDPGLGLRLIYFSYDVKMKEKGDIPEGYSVSREKKERFSLILESASTNQTSMYLCASGDSRSQPQHFGDGTRLSIL.

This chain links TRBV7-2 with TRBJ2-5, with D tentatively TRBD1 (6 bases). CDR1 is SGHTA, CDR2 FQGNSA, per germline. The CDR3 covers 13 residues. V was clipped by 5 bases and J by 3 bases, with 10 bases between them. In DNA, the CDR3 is TGTGCCAGCAGCCCAGGGGCAGAAGAGACCCAGTACTTC. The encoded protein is CASSPGAEETQYF.

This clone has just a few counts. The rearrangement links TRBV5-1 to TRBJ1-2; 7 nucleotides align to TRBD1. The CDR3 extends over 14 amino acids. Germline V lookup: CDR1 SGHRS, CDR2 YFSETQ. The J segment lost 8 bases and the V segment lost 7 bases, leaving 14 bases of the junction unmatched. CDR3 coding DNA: TGCGCCAGCCGAAATCCGCAGGGGGGTCACGGCTACACCTTC. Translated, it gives CASRNPQGGHGYTF.

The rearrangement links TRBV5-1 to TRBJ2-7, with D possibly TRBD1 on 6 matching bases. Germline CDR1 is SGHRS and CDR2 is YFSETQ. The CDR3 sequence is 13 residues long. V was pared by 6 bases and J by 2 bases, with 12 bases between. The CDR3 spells CASTLGGTYEQYF. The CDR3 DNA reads TGCGCCAGCACCCTAGGGGGAACCTACGAGCAGTACTTC.